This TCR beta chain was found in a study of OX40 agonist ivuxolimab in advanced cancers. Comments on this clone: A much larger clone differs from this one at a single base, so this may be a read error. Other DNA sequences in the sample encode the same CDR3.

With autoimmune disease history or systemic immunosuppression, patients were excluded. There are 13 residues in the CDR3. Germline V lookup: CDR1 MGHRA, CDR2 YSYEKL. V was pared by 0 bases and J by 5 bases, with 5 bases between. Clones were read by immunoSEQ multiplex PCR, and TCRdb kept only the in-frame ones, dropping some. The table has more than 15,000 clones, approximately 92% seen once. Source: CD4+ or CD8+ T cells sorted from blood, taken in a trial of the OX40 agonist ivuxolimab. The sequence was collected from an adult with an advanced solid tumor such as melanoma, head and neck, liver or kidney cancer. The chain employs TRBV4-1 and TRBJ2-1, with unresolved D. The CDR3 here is CASSQDYNNEQFF. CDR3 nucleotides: TGCGCCAGCAGCCAAGACTACAACAATGAGCAGTTCTTC.